This T cell receptor (beta chain) was documented in a study of regulatory T cells. Findings and caveats of the study: Regulatory T cells showed the strongest V-J pair restriction and V/J gene skewing among patient repertoires. In CD3G-deficient patients, conventional CD4+ T cells were enriched for hydrophobic CDR3 residues at positions 6 and 7.

Amplification used 52 TRBV primers and 13 TRBJ primers. TCRdb's table, derived via immunoSEQ multiplex PCR, lists solely in-frame clones and lacks some. The data contain over 35,000 clones, around nine tenths of them singletons. Trimming removed 6 bases from V and 4 bases from J, with 13 bases in between. This CDR3 contains 13 residues. CDR1 and CDR2 (germline): SGHDN, FVKESK. This clone was detected only a few times. Antigen: not known. Autoimmunity was present in every CD3G-deficient patient, worse in two. Regulatory (CD25-high CD127-low) and conventional (CD25-low CD127-high) CD4+ T cells were sorted separately.

Source material: conventional CD4+ T cells sorted from blood. The rearrangement uses TRBV14 and TRBJ2-7; D is perhaps TRBD1 (6 bases). The sequence was obtained from a person aged 18 to 35 with CD3G deficiency. The CDR3 DNA sequence: TGTGCCAGCAGGCAACAGGGTAGGTACGAGCAGTACTTC. It specifies CASRQQGRYEQYF. The entire variable domain, with the rest obtained from reference TRBV14 and TRBJ2-7, is as follows: EAGVTQFPSHSVIEKGQTVTLRCDPISGHDNLYWYRRVMGKEIKFLLHFVKESKQDESGMPNNRFLAERTGGTYSTLKVQPAELEDSGVYFCASRQQGRYEQYFGPGTRLTVT.